The clone carrying this T cell receptor (beta chain) was picked up a small number of times. This sample was included in a study of regulatory T cells in long-lasting Graves disease. CDR1 is SQVTM and CDR2 is ANQGSEA in the germline V gene. Trimming cost V 5 bases and J 4 bases, with 19 bases left between them. The CDR3 is 15 residues long. CDR3-region Arm-PCR and iRepertoire HTBI primers produced the TCR beta libraries. TCRdb processed the multiplex PCR reads anew with MiXCR; each CDR3 protein has one entry. The sample holds about 500,000 distinct CDR3 sequences, under 20% seen once. Time point denoted: newly diagnosed GD, antithyroid drugs for less than 3 months. Following extraction of RNA from PBMCs, that RNA was used to make the TCR library. The data also belong to a second study, concerning T cells in Graves' hyperthyroidism and ophthalmopathy.

This TCR was recovered from a man in his forties with Graves disease. The chain recombines TRBV29-1 with TRBJ2-3; D call uncertain. The starting material was peripheral blood mononuclear cells (PBMCs), obtained at new diagnosis, from a patient treated with antithyroid drugs. The CDR3 sequence is CSVIGSISNPDTQYF. In DNA form, the CDR3 reads TGCAGCGTTATAGGGTCAATTTCGAACCCAGATACGCAGTATTTT.